This T cell receptor beta chain was sequenced in a study of blood T cells in healthy people across ages. General study findings and limits: A roughly linear age-dependent decrease characterized TCR beta diversity per million T cells. The long-lived group displayed more naive CD4+ cells, plus higher diversity, than the aged donors did.

Trimming removed 1 base from V and 6 bases from J; junction bases left unmatched: 7. This CDR3 is 14 amino acids long. CDR1 is SQVTM and CDR2 is ANQGSEA in the germline V gene. Worth noting for this clonotype: Antigen: not known.

PCR was performed a second time for roughly 7 to 12 cycles using a sample-barcoded 5' primer and a J-beta primer mix. Tagging of each cDNA molecule was performed by a template-switch adaptor with 12 random nucleotides. One entry per CDR3 protein results from TCRdb running MiXCR on the 5' RACE reads. The table shows fewer than 2 million distinct CDR3 sequences, with 30% to 40% occurring only once. This clonotype originated in a human donor in good health. The sequenced material came from blood. This chain links TRBV29-1 with TRBJ1-2; TRBD1 matches 8 bases. The CDR3 region is CSVEGGTGVDGYTF. The CDR3 coding sequence is TGCAGCGTTGAAGGGGGGACAGGCGTTGATGGCTACACCTTC.